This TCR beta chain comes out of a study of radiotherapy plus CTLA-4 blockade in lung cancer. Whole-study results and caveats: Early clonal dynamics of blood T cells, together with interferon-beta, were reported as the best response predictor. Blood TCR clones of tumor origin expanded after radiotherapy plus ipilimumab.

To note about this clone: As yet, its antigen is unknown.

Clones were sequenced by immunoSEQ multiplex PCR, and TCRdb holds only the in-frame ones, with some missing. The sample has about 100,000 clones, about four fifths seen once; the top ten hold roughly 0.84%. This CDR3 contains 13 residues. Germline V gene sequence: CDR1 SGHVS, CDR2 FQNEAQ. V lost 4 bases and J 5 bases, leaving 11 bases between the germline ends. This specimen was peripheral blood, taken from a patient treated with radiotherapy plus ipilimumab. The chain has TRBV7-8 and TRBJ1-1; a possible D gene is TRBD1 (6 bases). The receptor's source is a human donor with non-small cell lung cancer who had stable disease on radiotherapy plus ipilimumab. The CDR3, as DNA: TGTGCCAGCAGCTCACATGGACAGACTGAAGCTTTCTTT. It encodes CASSSHGQTEAFF.